This T cell receptor (beta chain) was sequenced in a study of CD8 T cells in ankylosing spondylitis. Study results and caveats: Earlier studies detected some motif variants in reactive arthritis synovial fluid and blood. Blood of patients with ankylosing spondylitis appeared to be characterized by a TCR beta motif of eight or nine highly homologous variants. According to the report, clones linked to the disease were significantly enriched in matched synovial fluid samples taken from ankylosing spondylitis patients.

This CDR3 comprises 12 residues. The ends were cut back, 4 bases at V and 9 bases at J, with 13 bases in the middle. The germline V gene encodes CDR1 SQVTM and CDR2 ANQGSEA. Construction of TCR beta libraries was performed using quantitative 5'-RACE with molecular barcodes. TCRdb reanalysed the 5' RACE reads using MiXCR and keeps one entry per CDR3 protein. The profile shows around 340,000 distinct CDR3 sequences, roughly 20% of them singletons. As concerns this clonotype: Its antigen is unknown.

The sequence derives from a male donor with ankylosing spondylitis or in good health (not recorded which). The chain combines TRBV29-1 with TRBJ2-1; D is uncertain. The sample taken for sequencing was blood, either unsorted or a sorted T cell fraction (not recorded which). The CDR3 loop reads CSVGRDLLEQFF. Written as DNA, the CDR3 is TGCAGCGTTGGAAGAGATCTTCTTGAGCAGTTCTTC.